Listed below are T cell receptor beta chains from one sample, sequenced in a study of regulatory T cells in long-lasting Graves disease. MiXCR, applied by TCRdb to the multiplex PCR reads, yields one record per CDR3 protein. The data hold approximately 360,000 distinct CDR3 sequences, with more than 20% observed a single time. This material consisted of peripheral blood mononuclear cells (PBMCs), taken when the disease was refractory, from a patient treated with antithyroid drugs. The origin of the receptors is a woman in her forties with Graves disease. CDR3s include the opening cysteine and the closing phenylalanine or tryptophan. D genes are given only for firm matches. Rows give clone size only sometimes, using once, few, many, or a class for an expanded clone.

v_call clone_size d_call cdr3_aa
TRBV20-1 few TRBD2 CSASQLAGGTGELFF
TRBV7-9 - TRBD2 CASSGGEFRRSYEQYF
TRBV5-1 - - CASSLAKGGEQFF
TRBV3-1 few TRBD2 CASSQGTSGSTDTQYF
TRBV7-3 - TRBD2 CASSLGSGRALNEQFF
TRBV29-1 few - CSARDGSTNEKLFF
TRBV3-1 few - CASSQALREGYQETQYF
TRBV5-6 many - CASSSKYHARTMNTEAFF
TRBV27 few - CASSLSYSSYEQYF
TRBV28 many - CASRGTLSNSPLHF
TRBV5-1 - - CASSRVQIDEQYF
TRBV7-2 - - CASSLSSLEIYGYTF
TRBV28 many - CAPRLSYEQYF
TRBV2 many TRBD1 CASSSTGGTGQPQHF
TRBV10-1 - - CASSDGAGPLGYEQYF
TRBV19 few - CASSRGQIHSNQPQHF
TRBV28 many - CASSLSPQKGAFF
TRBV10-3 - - CAISVQGRGYNEQFF
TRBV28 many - CASSSTGAYGYTF
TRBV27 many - CASSLSRGAYEQYF
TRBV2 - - CASSERASRSNEQFF
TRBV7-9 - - CASNPDRATDTQYF
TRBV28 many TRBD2 CASSPPGLAGGPSYEQYF
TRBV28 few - CASRKSAGSNQPQHF
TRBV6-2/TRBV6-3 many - CASSEILNEAFF
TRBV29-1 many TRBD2 CSVEDNGGGFWETQYF
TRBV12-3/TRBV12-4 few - CASSLVIGTPLEQYF
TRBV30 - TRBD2 CAWSLVAGAEQYF
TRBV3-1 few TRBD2 CASSQSSGHSYEQYF
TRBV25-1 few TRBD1 CASRGTGKNQPQHF
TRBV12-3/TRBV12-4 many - CASSSGVVVYGYTF
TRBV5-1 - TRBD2 CASKGPERGGGETQYF
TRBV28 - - CASRSVVNSNQPQHF
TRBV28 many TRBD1 CASSSGQGSEAFF
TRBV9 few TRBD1 CASSSTGGSDYEQYF
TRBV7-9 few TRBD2 CASNSPSGREWYEQYF
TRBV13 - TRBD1 CASSNRGQGNGYTF
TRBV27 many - CASSLEGGSRNYGYTF
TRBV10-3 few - CAIGGNFSGNTIYF
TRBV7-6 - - CASSHLGTELNSPLHF
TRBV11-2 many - CASSLEGFFAKPYEQYF
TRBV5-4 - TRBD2 CASSLDISGTGGELFF
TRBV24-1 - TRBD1 CATSGMKGASYNEQFF
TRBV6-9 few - CASSYTQASYEQYF
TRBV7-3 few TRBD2 CASSPWVSAGGNTGELFF
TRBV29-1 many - CSVLRATEAFF
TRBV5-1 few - CATPRTRLFLYEQYF
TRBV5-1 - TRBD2 CASSGGRSSGDYNEQFF
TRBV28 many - CASRIYSSYNSPLHF
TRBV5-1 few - CASSPDSTVETQYF
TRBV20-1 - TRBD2 CSASSLAPYNEQFF
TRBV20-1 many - CSASIGPPPYEQYF
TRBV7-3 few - CASSALGGHYEQYF
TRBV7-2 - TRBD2 CASSLEVAGVGFYEQYF
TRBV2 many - CASSPLYPGELFF
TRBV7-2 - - CASSLGWSARLSLWGANVLTF
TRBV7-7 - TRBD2 CASSPGLASTDTQYF
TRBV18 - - CASSVLLSEQFF
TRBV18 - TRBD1 CASSLTGITQETQYF
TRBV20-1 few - CSARPRGSGYSYEQYF